This TCR beta chain comes out of a study of immune heterogeneity within non-small cell lung tumors. Study details: The tumor set comprised a few squamous cell carcinomas and 10 non-squamous carcinomas (plus 1 not otherwise specified).

In a multiplex PCR, 32 V and 13 J primers amplified TCR beta CDR3. TCRdb fed the multiplex PCR reads into MiXCR, producing one record per CDR3 protein. The table has some 4,500 distinct CDR3 sequences, 23% seen once; the top ten hold 9% to 15%. CDR1 and CDR2 (germline): LGHDT, YNNKEL (reference sequence). This CDR3 contains 16 residues. Trimming at V came to 2 bases and at J to 2 bases, leaving 3 bases not matched to a gene. The table lists this clonotype with a few counts. Its antigen is not known. Study findings and constraints: There were identical dominant CDR3 beta clonotypes recurring across tumor sites within a patient, together with site-unique high-frequency clones. The high-frequency T-cell receptor beta clonotypes mostly did not match up between individual patients.

Samples each supplied about 600 ng of bulk tumor genomic DNA as template. Each primary tumor yielded several biopsies, collected far apart from one another at surgery. Each patient presented with untreated, newly diagnosed non-small cell lung cancer and received curative surgery. The receptor's source is a man aged 60-69 years with non-small cell lung cancer. This chain connects TRBV3-1 to TRBJ2-1, with 10 bases that match TRBD2. The sample comprised lung tumor tissue. CDR3 nucleotides: TGTGCCAGCAGCCAATCTAGCGGGAGAACCTACAATGAGCAGTTCTTC. Its translation is CASSQSSGRTYNEQFF.